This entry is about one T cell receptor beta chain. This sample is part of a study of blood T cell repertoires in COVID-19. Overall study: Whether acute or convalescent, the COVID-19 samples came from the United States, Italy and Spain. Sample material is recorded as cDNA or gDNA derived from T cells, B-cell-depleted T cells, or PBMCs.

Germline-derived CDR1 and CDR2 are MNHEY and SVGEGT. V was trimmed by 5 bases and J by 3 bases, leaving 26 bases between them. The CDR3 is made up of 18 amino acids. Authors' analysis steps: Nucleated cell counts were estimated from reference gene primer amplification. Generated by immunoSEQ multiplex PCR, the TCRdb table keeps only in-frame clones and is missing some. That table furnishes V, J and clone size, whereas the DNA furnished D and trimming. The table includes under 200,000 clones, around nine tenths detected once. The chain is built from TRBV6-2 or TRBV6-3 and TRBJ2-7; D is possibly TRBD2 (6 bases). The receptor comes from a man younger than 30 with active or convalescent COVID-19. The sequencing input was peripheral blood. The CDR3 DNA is TGTGCCAGCAGTCCGACCCCAACTTTCGCGGGACCGAACTACGAGCAGTACTTC. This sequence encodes CASSPTPTFAGPNYEQYF.